The 8 T cell receptor beta chains below were found in one sample sequenced in a study of follicular helper T cells after annual influenza vaccination. TCRdb keeps only in-frame clones here, not all; method: immunoSEQ multiplex PCR. The sample holds some 4,900 clones, around nine tenths seen once. The time point: 2013-2014 season, 7 days after vaccination. Sequenced material: CXCR5+ CD38- circulating T follicular helper cells from blood, taken 7 days after influenza vaccination. As to subset: circulating Tfh, non-naive CD4+CXCR5+PD-1+ (ICOS+CD38+ or ICOS-CD38-). The receptor source for this set is an adult who received the influenza vaccine.

As to this clone: One end of the junction fails to match germline, which may point to a read error. V and J are TRBV7-9 and TRBJ2-3, with 12 nucleotides matching TRBD1. The germline CDR1 and CDR2 sequences are SEHNR and FQNEAQ (reference sequence). This CDR3 contains 13 residues. CDR3 in amino acids: CASSSGMGQGANF. CDR3 bases: TGTGCCAGCAGCTCAGGCATGGGACAGGGGGCGAATTTT.

This CDR3 is CASSLSGGRADTQYF. The CDR3 DNA sequence: TGTGCCAGCAGCTTGTCGGGAGGGCGCGCAGATACGCAGTATTTT. The chain recombines TRBV5-4 with TRBJ2-3, with 8 bases aligning to TRBD2. Unmatched junction bases numbered 5, after V lost 1 base and J lost 4 bases. The length of the CDR3 is 15 residues. CDR1 and CDR2 from the germline V gene are SGHNT and YYREEE (reference sequence).

This chain connects TRBV19 to TRBJ1-1, with no clear D. This CDR3 has 13 residues. V was cut by 5 bases and J by 5 bases, with 12 bases left in between. CDR1 and CDR2 from the germline V gene are LNHDA and SQIVND (reference sequence). The CDR3 spells CASSPRPETEAFF. CDR3 DNA sequence: TGTGCCAGTAGTCCAAGGCCGGAGACTGAAGCTTTCTTT.

The V call is TRBV10-1, the J call TRBJ1-6; maybe TRBD1 (5 bases). This CDR3 spans 15 amino acids. V was clipped by 3 bases and J by 10 bases, with 16 bases between them. From germline, CDR1 is WNHNN and CDR2 SYGVQD (reference sequence). The CDR3 here is CASSDDLSGGSPLHF. In DNA form, the CDR3 reads TGCGCCAGCAGTGATGACCTCTCGGGGGGATCACCCCTCCACTTT.

The gene calls are TRBV10-3 and TRBJ2-1; 7 nucleotides match TRBD2. The CDR3 spans 14 residues. Germline values: CDR1 ENHRY, CDR2 SYGVKD. The V and J ends lost 3 bases and 7 bases, in that order; junction bases with no gene match: 6. The DNA of the CDR3 is TGTGCCATCAGTGAAACGAGCGGGATGAATGAGCAGTTCTTC. It is translated as CAISETSGMNEQFF.

V usage is TRBV11-2 and J usage is TRBJ2-1; the match to TRBD2 covers 11 bases. Looked up from germline, CDR1 is SGHAT and CDR2 is FQNNGV. V was pared by 5 bases and J by 9 bases, with 12 bases of the junction left unmatched. The CDR3 extends over 16 amino acids. The CDR3: CASSLSGRVLVSEQFF. The CDR3 coding sequence is TGTGCCAGCAGCCTTAGCGGGAGGGTCTTGGTAAGTGAGCAGTTCTTC.

This chain uses TRBV5-1 with TRBJ2-4; D possibly corresponds to TRBD1 (5 bases). This CDR3 region has 15 residues. Germline V gives CDR1 SGHRS, CDR2 YFSETQ. V lost 0 bases and J lost 2, with 9 bases in between. The CDR3 nucleotides read TGCGCCAGCAGCTTGGCCCAGGGATCCAAAAACATTCAGTACTTC. Residues: CASSLAQGSKNIQYF.

In its sample, this clone was seen once. The chain combines TRBV11-3 with TRBJ2-2; D gene ambiguous. CDR1 is SGHNT, CDR2 YENEEA, per germline. This CDR3 region has 14 residues. V lost 1 base and J lost 3, with 6 bases in between. In DNA, the CDR3 is TGTGCCAGCAGCTTAGGTTCGGACACCGGGGAGCTGTTTTTT. Protein product: CASSLGSDTGELFF.